Shown below are 21 T cell receptor beta chains from a single sample sequenced in a study of identical twins. MiXCR, run by TCRdb on the 5' RACE reads, gives a single entry per CDR3 protein. The data contain approximately 1.8 million distinct CDR3 sequences, under 35% of them singletons. Sequences were obtained from cord blood. These receptors were obtained from a newborn girl in good health.

Ten or more counts support this clonotype. CDR3 loop: CASRRGRINEKLFF. The CDR3 DNA reads TGCGCCAGCAGACGAGGACGGATTAATGAAAAACTGTTTTTT. The chain links TRBV5-1 to TRBJ1-4, with D hard to call. CDR1 SGHRS and CDR2 YFSETQ come from the germline V gene. With 5 bases removed from V and 4 bases from J, the gap between germline ends came to 12 bases. The CDR3 consists of 14 residues.

The rearrangement uses TRBV20-1 and TRBJ1-2, with D maybe TRBD1 (6 bases). The CDR3 consists of 12 residues. CDR1 is DFQATT and CDR2 is SNEGSKA in the germline V gene (reference sequence). The V end lost 5 bases, the J end lost 2 bases, and 9 bases lay between the germline ends. Here the CDR3 reads CSAAQGNYGYTF. For the CDR3, the DNA is TGCAGTGCTGCTCAGGGGAACTATGGCTACACCTTC.

Comments on this clonotype: A much larger clone differs from this one at a single base, so this may be a read error. V gene TRBV7-2 combines with J gene TRBJ2-6, with a weak D call TRBD2 (5 bases). Trimming pared 3 bases from V and 1 base from J, leaving 13 bases between. Looked up from germline, CDR1 is SGHTA and CDR2 is FQGNSA. CDR3 size: 17 residues. DNA of the CDR3: TGTGCCAGCAGCTTCGGACGGGGTAGATCTGGGGCCAACGTCCTGACTTTC. This gives the protein CASSFGRGRSGANVLTF.

As concerns this clonotype: This may be a read error, as it is one base from a much larger clone. This chain joins TRBV29-1 and TRBJ2-5, with D hard to call. This CDR3 comprises 13 residues. Germline V gives CDR1 SQVTM, CDR2 ANQGSEA. The CDR3 sequence is CGVEPALWETQYF. The CDR3 nucleotides are TGCGGCGTTGAACCGGCACTATGGGAGACCCAGTACTTC.

The chain links TRBV4-1 to TRBJ2-5; 10 positions match TRBD1. Germline loops: CDR1 MGHRA, CDR2 YSYEKL. V lost 3 bases to trimming and J lost 11 bases; unmatched junction nucleotides: 18. CDR3 length equals 17 residues. Here the CDR3 DNA reads TGCGCCAGCAGCCACAGCCCCGGGACAGGGGTCAACAATGAGCAGTACTTC. Amino acids: CASSHSPGTGVNNEQYF.

In this sample, this clonotype turned up a few times. V gene TRBV5-1 combines with J gene TRBJ2-7, with TRBD2 as a possible D gene (6 bases). Germline CDR1 SGHRS, CDR2 YFSETQ. The CDR3 covers 15 residues. The V end was cut by 6 bases, the J end by 0 bases, with 16 bases between. The CDR3 spells CASNGVRDSSYEQYF. Written as DNA, the CDR3 is TGCGCCAGCAACGGGGTCCGGGACTCCTCCTACGAGCAGTACTTC.

Note on this clonotype: The junction differs from germline at one of its ends, possibly a read error. V gene TRBV12-3 or TRBV12-4 combines with J gene TRBJ1-2; maybe TRBD1 (5 bases). The CDR3 has 13 residues. DNA of the CDR3: TGTGCCAGCATTGGGGGTGCTAACCATGGCTACACCTTC. This translates into CASIGGANHGYTF.

The rearrangement joins TRBV6-1 to TRBJ1-2; the D gene is possibly TRBD1 (5 bases). The CDR3 sequence is 13 residues long. V lost 2 bases and J lost 6, with 10 bases in between. CDR1 is MNHNS, CDR2 SASEGT, per germline. The DNA of the CDR3 is TGTGCCAGCAGTGAAAAGGCAGGGAATGGCTACACCTTC. It translates to CASSEKAGNGYTF.

The chain employs TRBV29-1 and TRBJ2-1, with a possible D match to TRBD2 (6 bases). The CDR3 runs 14 residues. The germline V gene encodes CDR1 SQVTM and CDR2 ANQGSEA. The germline V and J ends were trimmed by 4 bases and 7 bases, with 17 bases remaining between them. The CDR3 nucleotides are TGCAGCGTTGGTTTTCGGGCGGGGCGGAATGAGCAGTTCTTC. The encoded protein is CSVGFRAGRNEQFF.

This sequence joins TRBV5-8 and TRBJ1-5; D is unclear. This CDR3 has 15 residues. V was trimmed by 1 base and J by 3 bases, leaving 11 bases between them. Germline CDR1 reads SGHTS; CDR2 reads YDEGEE. The DNA of the CDR3 is TGTGCCAGCAGCTTGATGGGGAAGGCCAATCAGCCCCAGCATTTT. As protein: CASSLMGKANQPQHF.

This clonotype came up a few times. The V gene is TRBV12-3 or TRBV12-4, the J gene TRBJ1-1; no clear D gene. CDR3 length: 13 amino acids. V dropped 7 bases and J dropped 2 bases, with 11 bases sitting between them. As DNA, the CDR3 is TGTGCCAGCACCGAGAGAAAAAACACTGAAGCTTTCTTT. This encodes CASTERKNTEAFF.

This clonotype has just a few counts. The chain joins TRBV6-5 to TRBJ1-5, with 8 bases aligning to TRBD1. CDR1 is MNHEY, CDR2 SVGAGI, per germline. J gave up 4 bases and V 0 bases, and 11 bases lay outside the gene matches. CDR3 length: 18 residues. The CDR3 sequence: CASSYSGGRQGFNQPQHF. Here the CDR3 DNA reads TGTGCCAGCAGTTACTCAGGGGGGCGACAGGGGTTTAATCAGCCCCAGCATTTT.

There are a few counts of this clonotype. The chain uses TRBV6-1 and TRBJ2-3; TRBD1 or TRBD2 may be the D gene (6 bases each). This CDR3 contains 15 residues. CDR1 and CDR2 from the germline V gene are MNHNS and SASEGT. V lost 5 bases and J lost 1, with 13 bases in between. CDR3 bases: TGTGCCAGCAGTAAGCTGGGGGGCCGCACAGATACGCAGTATTTT. Translating it yields CASSKLGGRTDTQYF.

The V and J genes are TRBV6-1 and TRBJ1-2; D gene uncertain. V dropped 6 bases and J dropped 6 bases, with 11 bases sitting between them. The CDR3 length is 12 residues. Germline assignment: CDR1 MNHNS and CDR2 SASEGT. CDR3 loop: CASRRVYDGYTF. CDR3 DNA: TGTGCCAGCAGAAGGGTTTACGATGGCTACACCTTC.

The table lists this clonotype with a count of one. The chain combines TRBV6-6 with TRBJ1-1; 7 nucleotides match TRBD1. V was clipped by 0 bases and J by 8 bases; unmatched bases: 3. The CDR3 length is 13 residues. CDR1 and CDR2 (germline): MNHNY, SVGAGI (reference sequence). In DNA, the CDR3 is TGTGCCAGCAGTTACTCACCGACAGGGGAAGCTTTCTTT. This encodes CASSYSPTGEAFF.

This clonotype was picked up a small number of times. This chain links TRBV10-1 with TRBJ1-1, with D unclear. The CDR3 has 13 amino acids. V was cut by 3 bases and J by 3 bases, with 8 bases left in between. Germline V lookup: CDR1 WNHNN, CDR2 SYGVQD (reference sequence). The CDR3 here is CASSERTDTEAFF. The CDR3 DNA is TGCGCCAGCAGTGAACGGACGGACACTGAAGCTTTCTTT.

As to this clonotype: This may come from a read error, since a much larger clone is one base off. V gene TRBV4-2 combines with J gene TRBJ2-3, with unresolved D. The germline CDR1 and CDR2 sequences are LGHNA and YNFKEQ. This CDR3 has 17 residues. CDR3 nucleotides: TGTGCCAGCAGCCAACCATCCGACGGATGGGGAACAGCTACGCAGTATTTT. It specifies CASSQPSDGWGTATQYF.

The chain uses TRBV3-1 and TRBJ2-3, with 8 positions matching TRBD1. Germline V gene lookup returns CDR1 LGHDT and CDR2 YNNKEL (reference sequence). V shed 1 base and J 1 base; nucleotides not matched to a gene: 4. This CDR3 is built from 16 residues. Here the CDR3 reads CASSQGLTGGTDTQYF. The CDR3 DNA sequence: TGTGCCAGCAGCCAAGGTCTGACAGGGGGCACAGATACGCAGTATTTT.

The rearrangement joins TRBV20-1 to TRBJ1-2; D is perhaps TRBD1 (5 bases). Trimming cost V 1 base and J 4 bases, with 10 bases left between them. The germline V gene encodes CDR1 DFQATT and CDR2 SNEGSKA (reference sequence). The CDR3 loop spans 13 amino acids. CDR3 residues: CSARVAGPYGYTF. In nucleotides, the CDR3 is TGCAGTGCTAGAGTGGCGGGGCCCTATGGCTACACCTTC.

V and J are TRBV5-1 and TRBJ2-2; D is uncertain. Trimming shortened V by 0 bases and J by 3 bases, and 6 bases separated the two germline ends. This CDR3 is built from 14 residues. CDR1 and CDR2 from the germline V gene are SGHRS and YFSETQ. CDR3 in DNA: TGCGCCAGCAGCTTGGAATGGGACACCGGGGAGCTGTTTTTT. Encoded protein: CASSLEWDTGELFF.

This clonotype was found a few times. The chain joins TRBV12-3 or TRBV12-4 to TRBJ2-1; TRBD2 agrees at 12 bases. V dropped 7 bases and J dropped 5; count of bases not matched to a gene: 9. There are 16 residues in the CDR3. CDR3 amino acids: CASTPARTSGDNEQFF. The CDR3, as DNA: TGTGCCAGCACACCTGCTAGGACTAGCGGGGACAATGAGCAGTTCTTC.